These T cell receptor beta chains were read from a single sample in a study of shared clonotypes between healthy human individuals. The table came from immunoSEQ multiplex PCR; TCRdb's copy has only in-frame clones and leaves some out. This table holds millions of clones, about 95% found once. The sample comprised naive CD8+ T cells sorted from blood. Receptors were obtained from a man between 18 and 35 years old in good health. CDR3s include the opening cysteine and the closing phenylalanine or tryptophan.

v_call,j_call,cdr3_aa
TRBV19,TRBJ2-1,CASSTGGLYNEQFF
TRBV30,TRBJ1-1,CAWDRGTEAFF
TRBV7-2,TRBJ2-3,CASSLVGGGPADTQYF
TRBV4-1,TRBJ2-7,CASSQEAGGGIYEQYF
TRBV28,TRBJ2-5,CASSYDLQETQYF
TRBV27,TRBJ1-2,CASIQCGYTF
TRBV6-5,TRBJ2-5,CASSPWGWETQYF
TRBV6-5,TRBJ1-5,CASSSGGGNQPQHF
TRBV27,TRBJ1-5,CASSSQTGFSNQPQHF
TRBV5-6,TRBJ2-1,CASSYSPEMTAHNEQFF
TRBV9,TRBJ2-7,CASSPGLGYEQYF
TRBV7-9,TRBJ2-7,CASSDDREQYF
TRBV30,TRBJ1-1,CAWSVLRTGQGNTEAFF
TRBV25-1,TRBJ2-2,CASSELAGSGRDTGELFF
TRBV11-3,TRBJ2-3,CASSLRITDTQYF
TRBV4-3,TRBJ1-5,CASSHRGSDRYQPQHF
TRBV14,TRBJ2-7,CASSQFYGTGKDEQYF
TRBV7-9,TRBJ2-7,CASSLANSGRAGEQYF
TRBV29-1,TRBJ2-3,CSVEEGPLADTQYF
TRBV14,TRBJ2-5,CASSPGLFQETQYF
TRBV19,TRBJ2-6,CASSSSLFGGSGANVLTF
TRBV30,TRBJ2-7,CAWSVEDNPYEQYF
TRBV11-2,TRBJ1-1,CASSLEFGLTTEAFF
TRBV2,TRBJ2-5,CASSEPGQETQYF